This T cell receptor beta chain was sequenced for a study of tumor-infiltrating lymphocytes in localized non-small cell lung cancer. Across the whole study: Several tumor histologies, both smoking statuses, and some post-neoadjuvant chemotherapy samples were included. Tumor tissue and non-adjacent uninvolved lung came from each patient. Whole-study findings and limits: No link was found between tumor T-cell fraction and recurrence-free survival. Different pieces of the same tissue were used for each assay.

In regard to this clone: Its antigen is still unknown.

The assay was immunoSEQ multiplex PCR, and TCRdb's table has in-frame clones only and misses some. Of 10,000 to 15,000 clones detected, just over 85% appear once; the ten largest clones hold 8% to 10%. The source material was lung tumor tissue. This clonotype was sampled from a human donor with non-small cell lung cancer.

Here the CDR3 reads CASSPPGQMNTEAFF. CDR3 nucleotides: TGTGCCAGCAGCCCCCCAGGACAGATGAACACTGAAGCTTTCTTT. V is TRBV11-2 and J is TRBJ1-1; possible D gene TRBD1, 6 bases. There are 15 residues in the CDR3. Germline values: CDR1 SGHAT, CDR2 FQNNGV. Trimming left V 5 bases short and J 0 bases short, with 13 bases between.